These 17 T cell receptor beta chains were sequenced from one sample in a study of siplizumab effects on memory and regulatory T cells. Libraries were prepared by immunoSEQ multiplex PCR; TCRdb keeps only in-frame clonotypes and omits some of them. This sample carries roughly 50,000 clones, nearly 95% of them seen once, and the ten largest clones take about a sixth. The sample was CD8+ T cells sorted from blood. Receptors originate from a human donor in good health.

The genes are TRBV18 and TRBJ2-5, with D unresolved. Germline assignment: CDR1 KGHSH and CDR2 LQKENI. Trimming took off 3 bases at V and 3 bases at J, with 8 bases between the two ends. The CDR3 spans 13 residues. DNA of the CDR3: TGTGCCAGCTCACCGGCAGATGAAGAGACCCAGTACTTC. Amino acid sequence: CASSPADEETQYF.

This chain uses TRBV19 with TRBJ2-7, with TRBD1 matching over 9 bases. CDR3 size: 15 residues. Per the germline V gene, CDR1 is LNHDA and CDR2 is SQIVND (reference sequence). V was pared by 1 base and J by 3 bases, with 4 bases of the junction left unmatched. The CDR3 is CASSIVGQGDYEQYF. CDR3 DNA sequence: TGTGCCAGTAGTATAGTGGGACAGGGTGACTACGAGCAGTACTTC.

CDR3 loop: CASRLISSGRVGPYNEQFF. CDR3 coding DNA: TGTGCCAGCAGACTGATCTCTAGCGGGAGGGTGGGGCCCTACAATGAGCAGTTCTTC. The chain combines TRBV28 with TRBJ2-1, with 12 positions matching TRBD2. CDR1 and CDR2 from the germline V gene are MDHEN and SYDVKM. This CDR3 spans 19 amino acids. Trimming cost V 6 bases and J 2 bases; bases outside gene matches: 14.

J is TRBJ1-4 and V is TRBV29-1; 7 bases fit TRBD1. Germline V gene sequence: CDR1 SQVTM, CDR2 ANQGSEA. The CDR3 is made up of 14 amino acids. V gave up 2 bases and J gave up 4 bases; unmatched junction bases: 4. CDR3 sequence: CSVELAGGNEKLFF. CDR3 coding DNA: TGCAGCGTTGAATTGGCAGGGGGTAATGAAAAACTGTTTTTT.

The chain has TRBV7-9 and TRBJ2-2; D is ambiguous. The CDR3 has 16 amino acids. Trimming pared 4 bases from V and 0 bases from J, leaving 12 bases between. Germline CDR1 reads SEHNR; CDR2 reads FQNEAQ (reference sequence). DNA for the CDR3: TGTGCCAGCAGCTCAACTGGGTTGTCGAACACCGGGGAGCTGTTTTTT. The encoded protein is CASSSTGLSNTGELFF. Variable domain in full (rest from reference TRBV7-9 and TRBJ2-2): DTGVSQNPRHKITKRGQNVTFRCDPISEHNRLYWYRQTLGQGPEFLTYFQNEAQLEKSRLLSDRFSAERPKGSFSTLEIQRTEQGDSAMYLCASSSTGLSNTGELFFGEGSRLTVL.

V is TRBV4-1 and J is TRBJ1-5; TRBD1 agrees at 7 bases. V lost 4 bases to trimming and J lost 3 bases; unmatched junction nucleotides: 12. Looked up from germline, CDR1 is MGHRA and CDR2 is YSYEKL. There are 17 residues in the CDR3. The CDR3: CASSPGWQGGLNQPQHF. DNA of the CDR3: TGCGCCAGCAGCCCGGGGTGGCAGGGGGGACTCAATCAGCCCCAGCATTTT.

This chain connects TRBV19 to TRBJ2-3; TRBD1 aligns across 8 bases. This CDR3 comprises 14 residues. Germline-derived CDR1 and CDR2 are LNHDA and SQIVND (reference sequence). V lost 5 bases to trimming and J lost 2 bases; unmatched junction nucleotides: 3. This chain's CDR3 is CASSRQGHTDTQYF. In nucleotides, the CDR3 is TGTGCCAGTAGTCGACAGGGGCACACAGATACGCAGTATTTT.

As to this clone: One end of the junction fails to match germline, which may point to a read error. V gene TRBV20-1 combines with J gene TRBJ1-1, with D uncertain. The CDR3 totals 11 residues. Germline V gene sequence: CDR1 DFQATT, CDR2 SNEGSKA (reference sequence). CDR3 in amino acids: CSAPIEARMIF. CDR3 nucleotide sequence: TGCAGTGCTCCTATTGAGGCGCGTATGATCTTT.

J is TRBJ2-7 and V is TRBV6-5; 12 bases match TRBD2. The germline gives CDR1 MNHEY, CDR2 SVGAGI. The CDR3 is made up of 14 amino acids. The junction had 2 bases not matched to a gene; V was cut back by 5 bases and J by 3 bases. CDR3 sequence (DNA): TGTGCCAGCAGTCCGGGACTAGCGGGCTACGAGCAGTACTTC. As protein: CASSPGLAGYEQYF.

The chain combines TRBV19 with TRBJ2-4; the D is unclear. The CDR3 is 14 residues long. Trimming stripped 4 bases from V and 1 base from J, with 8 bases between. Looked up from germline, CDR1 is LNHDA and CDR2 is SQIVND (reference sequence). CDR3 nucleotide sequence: TGTGCCAGTAGTAAGGATCCGGCCAAAAACATTCAGTACTTC. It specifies CASSKDPAKNIQYF. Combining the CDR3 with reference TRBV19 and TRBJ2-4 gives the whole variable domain DGGITQSPKYLFRKEGQNVTLSCEQNLNHDAMYWYRQDPGQGLRLIYYSQIVNDFQKGDIAEGYSVSREKKESFPLTVTSAQKNPTAFYLCASSKDPAKNIQYFGAGTRLSVL.

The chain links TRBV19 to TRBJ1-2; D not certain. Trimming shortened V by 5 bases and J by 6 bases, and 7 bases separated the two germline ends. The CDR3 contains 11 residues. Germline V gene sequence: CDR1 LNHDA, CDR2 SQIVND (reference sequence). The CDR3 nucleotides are TGTGCCAGTAGTCAAGCTCATGGCTACACCTTC. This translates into CASSQAHGYTF. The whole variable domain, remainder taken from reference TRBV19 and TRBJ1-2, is DGGITQSPKYLFRKEGQNVTLSCEQNLNHDAMYWYRQDPGQGLRLIYYSQIVNDFQKGDIAEGYSVSREKKESFPLTVTSAQKNPTAFYLCASSQAHGYTFGSGTRLTVV.

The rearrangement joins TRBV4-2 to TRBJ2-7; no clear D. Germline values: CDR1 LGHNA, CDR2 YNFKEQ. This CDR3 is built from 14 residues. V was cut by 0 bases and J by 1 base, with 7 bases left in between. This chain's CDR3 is CASSQERDSYEQYF. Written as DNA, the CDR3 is TGTGCCAGCAGCCAAGAAAGAGATTCCTACGAGCAGTACTTC.

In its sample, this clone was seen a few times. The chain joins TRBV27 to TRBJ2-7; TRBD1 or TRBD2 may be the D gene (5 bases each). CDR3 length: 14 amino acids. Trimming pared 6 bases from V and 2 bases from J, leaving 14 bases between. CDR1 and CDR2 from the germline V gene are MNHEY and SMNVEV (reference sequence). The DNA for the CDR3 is TGTGCCAGCAGCCAGGGACGGTTGGCCTACGAGCAGTACTTC. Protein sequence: CASSQGRLAYEQYF.

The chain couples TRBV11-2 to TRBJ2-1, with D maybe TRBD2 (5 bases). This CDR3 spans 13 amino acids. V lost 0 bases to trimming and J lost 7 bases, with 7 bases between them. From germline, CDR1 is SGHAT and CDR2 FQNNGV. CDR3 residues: CASSLDRENEQFF. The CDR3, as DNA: TGTGCCAGCAGCTTAGATCGGGAAAATGAGCAGTTCTTC.

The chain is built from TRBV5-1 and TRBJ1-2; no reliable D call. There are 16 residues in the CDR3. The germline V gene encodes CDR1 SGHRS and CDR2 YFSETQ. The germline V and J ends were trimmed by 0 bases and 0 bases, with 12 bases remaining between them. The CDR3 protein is CASSLAGVGTNYGYTF. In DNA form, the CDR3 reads TGCGCCAGCAGCTTGGCCGGAGTTGGGACTAACTATGGCTACACCTTC.

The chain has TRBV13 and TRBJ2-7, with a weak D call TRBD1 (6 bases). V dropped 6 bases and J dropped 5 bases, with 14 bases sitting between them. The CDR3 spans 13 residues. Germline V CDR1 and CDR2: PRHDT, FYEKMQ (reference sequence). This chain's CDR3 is CASRNTGHHEQYF. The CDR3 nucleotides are TGTGCCAGCAGAAACACAGGGCACCACGAGCAGTACTTC.

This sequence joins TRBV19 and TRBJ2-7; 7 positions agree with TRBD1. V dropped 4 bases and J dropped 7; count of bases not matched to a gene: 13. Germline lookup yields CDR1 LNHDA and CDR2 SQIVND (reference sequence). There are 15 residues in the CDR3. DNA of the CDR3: TGTGCCAGTAGTACATGGGACAGACTCTCGGGGGAGCAGTACTTC. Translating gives CASSTWDRLSGEQYF.